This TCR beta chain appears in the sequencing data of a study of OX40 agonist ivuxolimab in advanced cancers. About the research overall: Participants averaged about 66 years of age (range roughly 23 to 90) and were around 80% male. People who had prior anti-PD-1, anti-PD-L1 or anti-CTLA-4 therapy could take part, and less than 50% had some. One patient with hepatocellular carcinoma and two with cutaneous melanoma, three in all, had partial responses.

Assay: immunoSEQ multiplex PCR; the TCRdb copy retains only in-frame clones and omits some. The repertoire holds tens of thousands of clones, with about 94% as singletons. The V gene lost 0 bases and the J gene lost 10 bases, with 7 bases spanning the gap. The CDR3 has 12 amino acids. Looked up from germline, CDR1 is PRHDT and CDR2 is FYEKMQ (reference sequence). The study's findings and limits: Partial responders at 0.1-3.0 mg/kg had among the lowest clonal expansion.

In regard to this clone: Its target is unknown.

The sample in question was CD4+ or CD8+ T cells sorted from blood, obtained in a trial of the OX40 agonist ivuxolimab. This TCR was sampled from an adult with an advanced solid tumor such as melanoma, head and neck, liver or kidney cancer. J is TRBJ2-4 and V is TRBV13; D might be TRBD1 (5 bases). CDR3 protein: CASSLGQAIQYF. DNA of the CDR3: TGTGCCAGCAGCTTAGGACAGGCAATTCAGTACTTC. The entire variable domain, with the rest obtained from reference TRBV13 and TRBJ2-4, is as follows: AAGVIQSPRHLIKEKRETATLKCYPIPRHDTVYWYQQGPGQDPQFLISFYEKMQSDKGSIPDRFSAQQFSDYHSELNMSSLELGDSALYFCASSLGQAIQYFGAGTRLSVL.